What follows is one T cell receptor (beta chain) and its context. These data originate in a study of blood T cell repertoires in COVID-19. Study-level information: Both acute and convalescent COVID-19 samples were obtained from the United States, Italy and Spain. T cells, B-cell-depleted T cells, or PBMCs supplied cDNA or gDNA.

As originally analysed: How many nucleated cells were present was estimated from reference gene primer amplification. Sequenced by immunoSEQ multiplex PCR; TCRdb stores in-frame clones only, minus some. The V and J calls and clone size are taken from that table; D and trimming were inferred from the DNA. The sample carries 200,000 to 250,000 clones, about 89% recorded once. This CDR3 is 11 amino acids long. In germline, CDR1 is MNHEY, CDR2 SVGAGI. V dropped 7 bases and J dropped 12 bases, with 15 bases sitting between them. Sample: peripheral blood. The chain combines TRBV6-5 with TRBJ1-1; D is perhaps TRBD1 (6 bases). The sequence derives from a middle-aged woman with acute or convalescent COVID-19. The CDR3 region has the DNA TGTGCCAGCATGACGCTACAGGGAACTTTCTTT. The encoded protein is CASMTLQGTFF.